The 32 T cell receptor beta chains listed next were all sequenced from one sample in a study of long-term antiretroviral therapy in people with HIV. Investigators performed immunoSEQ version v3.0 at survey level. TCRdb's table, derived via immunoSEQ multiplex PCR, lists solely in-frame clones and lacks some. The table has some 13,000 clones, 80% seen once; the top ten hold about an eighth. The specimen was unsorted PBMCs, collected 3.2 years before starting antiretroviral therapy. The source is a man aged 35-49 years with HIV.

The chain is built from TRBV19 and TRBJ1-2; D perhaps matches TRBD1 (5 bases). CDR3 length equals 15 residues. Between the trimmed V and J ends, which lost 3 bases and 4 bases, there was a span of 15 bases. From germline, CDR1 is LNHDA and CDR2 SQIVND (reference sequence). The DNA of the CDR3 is TGTGCCAGTAGTATCGACTTTAAGACAGTCTATGGCTACACCTTC. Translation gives CASSIDFKTVYGYTF. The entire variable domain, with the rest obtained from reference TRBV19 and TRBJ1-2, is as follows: DGGITQSPKYLFRKEGQNVTLSCEQNLNHDAMYWYRQDPGQGLRLIYYSQIVNDFQKGDIAEGYSVSREKKESFPLTVTSAQKNPTAFYLCASSIDFKTVYGYTFGSGTRLTVV.

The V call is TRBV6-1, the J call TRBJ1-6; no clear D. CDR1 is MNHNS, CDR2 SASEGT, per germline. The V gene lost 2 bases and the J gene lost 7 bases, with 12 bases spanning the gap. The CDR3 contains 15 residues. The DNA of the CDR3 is TGTGCCAGCAGTGAATCGAAAGCCGGCAATTCACCCCTCCACTTT. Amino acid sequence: CASSESKAGNSPLHF.

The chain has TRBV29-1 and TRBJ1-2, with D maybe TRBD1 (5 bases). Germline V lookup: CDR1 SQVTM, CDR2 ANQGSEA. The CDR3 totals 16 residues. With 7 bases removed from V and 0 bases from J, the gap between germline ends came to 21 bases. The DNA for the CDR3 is TGCAGCGCCCTCTTGGTGGGACCTAACGCTAACTATGGCTACACCTTC. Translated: CSALLVGPNANYGYTF. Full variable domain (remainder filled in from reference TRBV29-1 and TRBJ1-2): SAVISQKPSRDICQRGTSLTIQCQVDSQVTMMFWYRQQPGQSLTLIATANQGSEATYESGFVIDKFPISRPNLTFSTLTVSNMSPEDSSIYLCSALLVGPNANYGYTFGSGTRLTVV.

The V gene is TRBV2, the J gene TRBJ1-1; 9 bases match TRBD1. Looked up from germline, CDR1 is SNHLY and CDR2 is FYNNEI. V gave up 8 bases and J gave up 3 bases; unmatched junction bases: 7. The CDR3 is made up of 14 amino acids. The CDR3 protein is CASWGTGNDTEAFF. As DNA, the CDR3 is TGTGCCAGCTGGGGGACAGGGAATGACACTGAAGCTTTCTTT.

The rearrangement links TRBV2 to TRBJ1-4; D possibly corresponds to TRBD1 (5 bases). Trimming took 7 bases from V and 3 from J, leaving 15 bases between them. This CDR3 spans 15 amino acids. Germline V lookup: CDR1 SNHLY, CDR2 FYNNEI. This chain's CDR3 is CASKRDGGPNEKLFF. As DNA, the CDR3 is TGTGCCAGCAAACGGGACGGAGGACCTAATGAAAAACTGTTTTTT.

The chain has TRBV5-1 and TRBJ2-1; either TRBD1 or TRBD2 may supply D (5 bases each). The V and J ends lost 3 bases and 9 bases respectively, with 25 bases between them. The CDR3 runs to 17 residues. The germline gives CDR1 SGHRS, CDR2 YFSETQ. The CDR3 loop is CASSSLEAGRGISEQFF. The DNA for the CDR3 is TGCGCCAGCAGCTCCCTTGAGGCAGGGAGAGGAATCAGTGAGCAGTTCTTC.

The CDR3 nucleotides are TGTGCCAGTACAGAGGACAGGGGGGTAGTTTATCAGCCCCAGCATTTT. Residues: CASTEDRGVVYQPQHF. The gene calls are TRBV19 and TRBJ1-5; 10 bases map to TRBD1. V was pared by 7 bases and J by 5 bases, with 11 bases of the junction left unmatched. The CDR3 runs to 16 residues. CDR1 LNHDA and CDR2 SQIVND come from the germline V gene (reference sequence).

The CDR3 spells CATSRDREYNEQFF. Here the CDR3 DNA reads TGTGCCACCAGCCGGGACAGGGAATACAATGAGCAGTTCTTC. The V gene is TRBV15, the J gene TRBJ2-1; 9 bases map to TRBD1. Germline V gene data show CDR1 as LNHNV and CDR2 as YYDKDF (reference sequence). The V segment lost 5 bases and the J segment 4 bases; nucleotides outside the gene matches: 3. This CDR3 is 14 amino acids long.

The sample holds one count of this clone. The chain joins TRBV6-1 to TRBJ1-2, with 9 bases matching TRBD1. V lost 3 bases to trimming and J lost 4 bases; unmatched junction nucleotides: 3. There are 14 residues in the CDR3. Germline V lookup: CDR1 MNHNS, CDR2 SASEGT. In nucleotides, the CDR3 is TGTGCCAGCAGTGAGGGACAGGGTCCCTATGGCTACACCTTC. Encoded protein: CASSEGQGPYGYTF.

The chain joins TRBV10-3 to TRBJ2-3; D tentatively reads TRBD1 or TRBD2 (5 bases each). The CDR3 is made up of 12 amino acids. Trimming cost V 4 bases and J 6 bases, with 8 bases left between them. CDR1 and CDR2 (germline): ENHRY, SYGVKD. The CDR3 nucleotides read TGTGCCATCAGTGGGGACCGCGATACGCAGTATTTT. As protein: CAISGDRDTQYF.

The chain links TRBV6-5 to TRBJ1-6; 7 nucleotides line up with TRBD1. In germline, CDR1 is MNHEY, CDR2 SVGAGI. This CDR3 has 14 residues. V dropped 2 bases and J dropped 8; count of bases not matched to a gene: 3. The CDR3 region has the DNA TGTGCCAGCAGTTACGATCAGGGGGATTCACCCCTCCACTTT. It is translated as CASSYDQGDSPLHF.

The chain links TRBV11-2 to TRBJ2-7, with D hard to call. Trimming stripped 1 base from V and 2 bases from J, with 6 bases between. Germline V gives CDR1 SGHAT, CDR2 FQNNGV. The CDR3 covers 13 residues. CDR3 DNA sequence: TGTGCCAGCAGCTTAGGGACCCCCTACGAGCAGTACTTC. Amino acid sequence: CASSLGTPYEQYF. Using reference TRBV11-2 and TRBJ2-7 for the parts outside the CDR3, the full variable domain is EAGVAQSPRYKIIEKRQSVAFWCNPISGHATLYWYQQILGQGPKLLIQFQNNGVVDDSQLPKDRFSAERLKGVDSTLKIQPAKLEDSAVYLCASSLGTPYEQYFGPGTRLTVT.

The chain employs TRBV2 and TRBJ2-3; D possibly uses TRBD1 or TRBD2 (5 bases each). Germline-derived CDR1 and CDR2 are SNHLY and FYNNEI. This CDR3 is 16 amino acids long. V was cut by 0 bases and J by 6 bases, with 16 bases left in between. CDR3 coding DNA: TGTGCCAGCAGTGAAGCGGGACGGGGAAACACGGATACGCAGTATTTT. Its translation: CASSEAGRGNTDTQYF. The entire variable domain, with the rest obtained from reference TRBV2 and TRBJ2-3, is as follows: EPEVTQTPSHQVTQMGQEVILRCVPISNHLYFYWYRQILGQKVEFLVSFYNNEISEKSEIFDDQFSVERPDGSNFTLKIRSTKLEDSAMYFCASSEAGRGNTDTQYFGPGTRLTVL.

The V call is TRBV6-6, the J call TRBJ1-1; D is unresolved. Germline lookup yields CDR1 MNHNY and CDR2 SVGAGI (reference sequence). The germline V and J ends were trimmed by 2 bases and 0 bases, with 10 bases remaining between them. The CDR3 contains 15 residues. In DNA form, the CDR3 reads TGTGCCAGCAGTTACGTCTTGAGATTGAACACTGAAGCTTTCTTT. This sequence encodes CASSYVLRLNTEAFF.

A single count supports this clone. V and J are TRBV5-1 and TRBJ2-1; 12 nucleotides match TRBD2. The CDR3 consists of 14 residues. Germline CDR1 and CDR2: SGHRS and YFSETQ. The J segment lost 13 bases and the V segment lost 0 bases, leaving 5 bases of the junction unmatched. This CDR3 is CASSLASGGASQFF. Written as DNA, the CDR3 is TGCGCCAGCAGCTTGGCTAGCGGGGGGGCCAGCCAGTTCTTC.

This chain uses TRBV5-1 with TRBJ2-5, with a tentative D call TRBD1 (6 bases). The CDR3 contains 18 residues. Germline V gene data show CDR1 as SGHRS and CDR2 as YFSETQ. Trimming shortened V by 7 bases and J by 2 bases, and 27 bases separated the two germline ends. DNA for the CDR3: TGCGCCAGCGGCCTGAGGAGTGGGTCACAGGGCGGACAAGAGACCCAGTACTTC. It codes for CASGLRSGSQGGQETQYF.

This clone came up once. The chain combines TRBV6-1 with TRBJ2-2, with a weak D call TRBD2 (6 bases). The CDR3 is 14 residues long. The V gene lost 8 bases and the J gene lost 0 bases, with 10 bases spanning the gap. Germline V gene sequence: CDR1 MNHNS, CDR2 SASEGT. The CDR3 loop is CASVRGSNTGELFF. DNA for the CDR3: TGTGCCAGCGTCCGGGGGTCGAACACCGGGGAGCTGTTTTTT.

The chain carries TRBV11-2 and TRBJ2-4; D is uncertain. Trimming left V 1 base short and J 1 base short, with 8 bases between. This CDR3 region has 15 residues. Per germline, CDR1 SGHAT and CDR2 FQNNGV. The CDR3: CASSLVAAAKNIQYF. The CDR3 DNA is TGTGCCAGCAGCTTAGTGGCAGCTGCCAAAAACATTCAGTACTTC. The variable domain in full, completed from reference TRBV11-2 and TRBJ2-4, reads EAGVAQSPRYKIIEKRQSVAFWCNPISGHATLYWYQQILGQGPKLLIQFQNNGVVDDSQLPKDRFSAERLKGVDSTLKIQPAKLEDSAVYLCASSLVAAAKNIQYFGAGTRLSVL.

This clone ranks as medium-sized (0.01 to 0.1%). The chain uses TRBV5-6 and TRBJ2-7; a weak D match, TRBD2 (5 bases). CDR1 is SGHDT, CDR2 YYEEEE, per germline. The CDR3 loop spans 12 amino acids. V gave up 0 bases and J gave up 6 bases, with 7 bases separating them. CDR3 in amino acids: CASSLGGAEQYF. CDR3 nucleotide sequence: TGTGCCAGCAGCTTGGGGGGAGCCGAGCAGTACTTC.

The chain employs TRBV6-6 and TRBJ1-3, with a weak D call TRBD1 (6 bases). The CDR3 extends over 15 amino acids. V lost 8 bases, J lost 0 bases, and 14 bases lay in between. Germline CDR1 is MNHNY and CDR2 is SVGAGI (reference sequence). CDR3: CASSWGGYSGNTIYF. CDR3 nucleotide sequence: TGTGCCAGCTCCTGGGGGGGCTACTCTGGAAACACCATATATTTT.

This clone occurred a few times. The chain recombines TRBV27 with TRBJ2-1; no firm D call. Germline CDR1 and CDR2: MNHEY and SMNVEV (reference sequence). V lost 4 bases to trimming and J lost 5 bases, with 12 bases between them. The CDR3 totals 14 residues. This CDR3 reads CASSSFGPNNEQFF. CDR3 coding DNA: TGTGCCAGCAGTTCCTTCGGGCCCAACAATGAGCAGTTCTTC.

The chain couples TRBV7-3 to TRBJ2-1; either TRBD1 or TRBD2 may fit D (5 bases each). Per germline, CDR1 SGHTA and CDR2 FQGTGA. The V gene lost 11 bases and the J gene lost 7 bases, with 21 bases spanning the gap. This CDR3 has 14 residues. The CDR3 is CAAPPPRGGNEQFF. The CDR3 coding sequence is TGTGCCGCTCCCCCGCCGAGGGGCGGAAATGAGCAGTTCTTC. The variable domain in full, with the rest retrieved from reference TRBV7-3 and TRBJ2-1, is GAGVSQTPSNKVTEKGKYVELRCDPISGHTALYWYRQSLGQGPEFLIYFQGTGAADDSGLPNDRFFAVRPEGSVSTLKIQRTERGDSAVYLCAAPPPRGGNEQFFGPGTRLTVL.

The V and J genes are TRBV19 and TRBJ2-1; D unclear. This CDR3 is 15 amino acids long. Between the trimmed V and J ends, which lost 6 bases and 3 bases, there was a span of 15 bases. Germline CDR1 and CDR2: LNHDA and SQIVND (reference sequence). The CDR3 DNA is TGTGCCAGTAGCAGAACTACTTCTAGCTACAATGAGCAGTTCTTC. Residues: CASSRTTSSYNEQFF.

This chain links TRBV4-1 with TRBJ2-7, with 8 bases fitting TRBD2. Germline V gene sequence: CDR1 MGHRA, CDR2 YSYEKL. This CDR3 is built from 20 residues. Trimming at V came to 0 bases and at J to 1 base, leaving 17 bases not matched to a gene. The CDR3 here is CASSQEWRVFRLAGSYEQYF. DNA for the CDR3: TGCGCCAGCAGCCAAGAATGGAGAGTTTTTCGCCTAGCGGGTTCCTACGAGCAGTACTTC.

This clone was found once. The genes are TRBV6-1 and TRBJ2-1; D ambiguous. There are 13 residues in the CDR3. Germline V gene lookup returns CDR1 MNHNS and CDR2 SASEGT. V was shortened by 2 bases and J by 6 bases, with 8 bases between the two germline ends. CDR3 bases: TGTGCCAGCAGTGAAAGGCAGGTCAATGAGCAGTTCTTC. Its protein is CASSERQVNEQFF.

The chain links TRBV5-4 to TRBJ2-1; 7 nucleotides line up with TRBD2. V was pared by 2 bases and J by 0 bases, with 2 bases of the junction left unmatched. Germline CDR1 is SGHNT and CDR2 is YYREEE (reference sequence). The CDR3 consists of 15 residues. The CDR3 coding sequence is TGTGCCAGCAGCTTAGGCGGGAGCTCCTACAATGAGCAGTTCTTC. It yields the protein CASSLGGSSYNEQFF.

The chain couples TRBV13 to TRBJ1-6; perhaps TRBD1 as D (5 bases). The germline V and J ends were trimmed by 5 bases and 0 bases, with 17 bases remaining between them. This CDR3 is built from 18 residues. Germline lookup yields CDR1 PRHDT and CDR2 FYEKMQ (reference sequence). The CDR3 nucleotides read TGTGCCAGCAGCAACTCTCAGCAGGGCAGCTCCTATAATTCACCCCTCCACTTT. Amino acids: CASSNSQQGSSYNSPLHF.

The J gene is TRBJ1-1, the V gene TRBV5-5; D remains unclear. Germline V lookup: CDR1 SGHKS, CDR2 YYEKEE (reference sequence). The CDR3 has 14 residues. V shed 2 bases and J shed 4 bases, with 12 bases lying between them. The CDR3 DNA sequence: TGTGCCAGCAGCTTTCAAGGCGGGAGCACTGAAGCTTTCTTT. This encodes CASSFQGGSTEAFF.

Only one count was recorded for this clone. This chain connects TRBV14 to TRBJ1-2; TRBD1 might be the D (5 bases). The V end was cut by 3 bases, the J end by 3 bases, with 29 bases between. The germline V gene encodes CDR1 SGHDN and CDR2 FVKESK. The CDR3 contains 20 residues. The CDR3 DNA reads TGTGCCAGCAGCCAGTCCTTGCCCGTTGTTTCAGGGCCGGGAGACTATGGCTACACCTTC. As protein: CASSQSLPVVSGPGDYGYTF.

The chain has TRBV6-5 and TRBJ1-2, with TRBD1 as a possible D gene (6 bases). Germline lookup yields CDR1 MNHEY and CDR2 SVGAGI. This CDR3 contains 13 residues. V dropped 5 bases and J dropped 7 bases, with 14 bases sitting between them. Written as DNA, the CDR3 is TGTGCCAGCAGTATGTCAGGGGCGCGTGGCTACACCTTC. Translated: CASSMSGARGYTF.

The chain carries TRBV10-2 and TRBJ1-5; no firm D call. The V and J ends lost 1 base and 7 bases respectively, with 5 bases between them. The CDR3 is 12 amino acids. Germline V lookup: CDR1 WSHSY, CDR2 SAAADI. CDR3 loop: CASSELGQPQHF. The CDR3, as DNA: TGCGCCAGCAGTGAGTTAGGACAGCCCCAGCATTTT.

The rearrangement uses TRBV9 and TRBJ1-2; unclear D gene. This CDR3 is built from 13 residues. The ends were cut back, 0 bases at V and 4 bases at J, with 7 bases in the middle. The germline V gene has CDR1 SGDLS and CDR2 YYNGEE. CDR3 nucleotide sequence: TGTGCCAGCAGCGTAGAAGGAAGCTATGGCTACACCTTC. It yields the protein CASSVEGSYGYTF.